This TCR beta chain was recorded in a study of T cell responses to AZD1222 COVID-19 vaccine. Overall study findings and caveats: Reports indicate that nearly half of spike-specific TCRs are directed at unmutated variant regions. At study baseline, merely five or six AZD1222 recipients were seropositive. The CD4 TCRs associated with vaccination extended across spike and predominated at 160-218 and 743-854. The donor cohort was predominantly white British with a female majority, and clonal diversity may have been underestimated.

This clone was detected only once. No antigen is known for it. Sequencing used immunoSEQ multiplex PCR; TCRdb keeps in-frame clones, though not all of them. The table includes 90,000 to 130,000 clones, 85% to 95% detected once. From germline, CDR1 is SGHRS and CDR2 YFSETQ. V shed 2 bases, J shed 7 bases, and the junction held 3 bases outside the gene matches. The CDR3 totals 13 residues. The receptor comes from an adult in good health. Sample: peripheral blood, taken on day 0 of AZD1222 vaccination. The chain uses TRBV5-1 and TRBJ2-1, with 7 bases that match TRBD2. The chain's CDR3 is CASSFGRGNEQFF. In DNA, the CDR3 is TGCGCCAGCAGCTTTGGGCGGGGGAATGAGCAGTTCTTC.